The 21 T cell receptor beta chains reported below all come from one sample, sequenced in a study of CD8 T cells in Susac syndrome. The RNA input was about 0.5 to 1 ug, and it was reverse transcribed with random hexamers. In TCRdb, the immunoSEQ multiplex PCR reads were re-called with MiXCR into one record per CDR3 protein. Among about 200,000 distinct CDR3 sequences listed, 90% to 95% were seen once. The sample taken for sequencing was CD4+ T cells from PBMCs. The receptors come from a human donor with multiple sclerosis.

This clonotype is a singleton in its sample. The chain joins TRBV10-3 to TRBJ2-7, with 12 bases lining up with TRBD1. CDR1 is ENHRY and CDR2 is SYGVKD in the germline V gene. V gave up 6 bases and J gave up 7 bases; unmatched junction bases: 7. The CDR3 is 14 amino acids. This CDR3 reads CAISPGQGAREQYF. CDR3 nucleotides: TGTGCCATCAGCCCGGGACAGGGGGCACGAGAGCAGTACTTC.

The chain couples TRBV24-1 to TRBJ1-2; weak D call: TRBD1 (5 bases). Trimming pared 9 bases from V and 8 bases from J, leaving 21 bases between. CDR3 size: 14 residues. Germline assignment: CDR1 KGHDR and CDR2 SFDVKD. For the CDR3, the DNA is TGTGCCACCTGGGGGGGGAGCCTGAAAGGAGGCTACACCTTC. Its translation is CATWGGSLKGGYTF.

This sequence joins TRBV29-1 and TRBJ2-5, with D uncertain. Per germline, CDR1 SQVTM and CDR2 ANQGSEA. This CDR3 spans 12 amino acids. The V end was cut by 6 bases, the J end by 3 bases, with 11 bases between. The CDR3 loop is CSVSGYEETQYF. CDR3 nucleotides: TGCAGCGTCTCCGGATATGAAGAGACCCAGTACTTC. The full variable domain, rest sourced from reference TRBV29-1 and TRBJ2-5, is SAVISQKPSRDICQRGTSLTIQCQVDSQVTMMFWYRQQPGQSLTLIATANQGSEATYESGFVIDKFPISRPNLTFSTLTVSNMSPEDSSIYLCSVSGYEETQYFGPGTRLLVL.

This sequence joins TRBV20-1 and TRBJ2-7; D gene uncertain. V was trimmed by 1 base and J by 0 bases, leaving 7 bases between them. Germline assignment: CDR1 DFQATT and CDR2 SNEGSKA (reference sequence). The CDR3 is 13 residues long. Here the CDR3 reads CSARGPASYEQYF. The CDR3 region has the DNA TGCAGTGCTAGAGGTCCGGCCTCCTACGAGCAGTACTTC.

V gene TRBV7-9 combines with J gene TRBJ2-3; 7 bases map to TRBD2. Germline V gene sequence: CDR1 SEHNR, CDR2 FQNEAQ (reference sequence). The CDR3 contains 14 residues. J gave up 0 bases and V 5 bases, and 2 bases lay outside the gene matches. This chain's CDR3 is CASSRRGSTDTQYF. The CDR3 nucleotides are TGTGCCAGCAGCCGGCGGGGGAGCACAGATACGCAGTATTTT.

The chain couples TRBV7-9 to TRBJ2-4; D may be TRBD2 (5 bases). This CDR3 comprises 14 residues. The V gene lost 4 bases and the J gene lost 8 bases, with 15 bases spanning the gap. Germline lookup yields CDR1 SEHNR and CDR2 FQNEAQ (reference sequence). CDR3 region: CASSSSGVLDIQYF. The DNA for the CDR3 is TGTGCCAGCAGCTCCTCCGGGGTCCTGGACATTCAGTACTTC.

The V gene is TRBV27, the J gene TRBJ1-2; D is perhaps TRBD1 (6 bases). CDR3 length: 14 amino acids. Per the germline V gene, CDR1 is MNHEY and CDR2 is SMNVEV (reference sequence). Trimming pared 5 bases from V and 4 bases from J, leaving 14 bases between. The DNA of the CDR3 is TGTGCCAGCAGTAGCACTGGACAGTTCTATGGCTACACCTTC. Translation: CASSSTGQFYGYTF.

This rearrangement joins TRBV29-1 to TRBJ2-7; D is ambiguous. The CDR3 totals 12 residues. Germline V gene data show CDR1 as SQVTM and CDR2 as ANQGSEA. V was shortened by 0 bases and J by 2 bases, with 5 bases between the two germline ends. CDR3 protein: CSVEDGAYEQYF. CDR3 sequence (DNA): TGCAGCGTTGAAGATGGGGCCTACGAGCAGTACTTC.

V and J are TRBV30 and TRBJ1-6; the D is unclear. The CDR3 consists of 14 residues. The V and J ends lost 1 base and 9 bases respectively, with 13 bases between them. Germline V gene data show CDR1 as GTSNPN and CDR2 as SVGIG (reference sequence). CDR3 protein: CAWSAKKMGSPLHF. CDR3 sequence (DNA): TGTGCCTGGAGTGCAAAGAAGATGGGTTCACCCCTCCACTTT.

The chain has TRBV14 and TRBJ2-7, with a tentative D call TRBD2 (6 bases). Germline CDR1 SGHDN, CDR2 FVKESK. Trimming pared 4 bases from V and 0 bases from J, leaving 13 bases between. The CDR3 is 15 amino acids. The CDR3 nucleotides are TGTGCCAGCAGCCCCGGGGGATCCCGCTCCTACGAGCAGTACTTC. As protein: CASSPGGSRSYEQYF.

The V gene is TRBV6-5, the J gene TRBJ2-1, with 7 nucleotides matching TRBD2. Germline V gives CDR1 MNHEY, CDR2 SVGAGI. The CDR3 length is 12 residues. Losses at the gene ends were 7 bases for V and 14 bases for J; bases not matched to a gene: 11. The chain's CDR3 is CASNRKGAGEFF. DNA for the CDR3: TGTGCCAGCAATAGAAAGGGCGCGGGGGAGTTCTTC.

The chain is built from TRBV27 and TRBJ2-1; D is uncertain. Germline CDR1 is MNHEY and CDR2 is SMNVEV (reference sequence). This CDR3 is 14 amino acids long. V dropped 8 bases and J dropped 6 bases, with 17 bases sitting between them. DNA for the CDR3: TGTGCCAGCCATCGGACCGGGCCCCGCAATGAGCAGTTCTTC. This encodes CASHRTGPRNEQFF.

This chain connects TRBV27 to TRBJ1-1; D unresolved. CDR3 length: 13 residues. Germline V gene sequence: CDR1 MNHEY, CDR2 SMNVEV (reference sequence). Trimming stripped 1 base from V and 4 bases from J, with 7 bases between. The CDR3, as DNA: TGTGCCAGCAGTTTATTCGGGAGCACTGAAGCTTTCTTT. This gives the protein CASSLFGSTEAFF.

CDR3 sequence (DNA): TGTGCCAGCAGCCCCTGGAGGACAGGGACTAATTCACCCCTCCACTTT. Protein product: CASSPWRTGTNSPLHF. This sequence joins TRBV7-9 and TRBJ1-6; TRBD1 aligns across 8 bases. V shed 5 bases, J shed 6 bases, and the junction held 9 bases outside the gene matches. The CDR3 is 16 residues long. Germline CDR1 and CDR2: SEHNR and FQNEAQ (reference sequence).

CDR3 sequence (DNA): TGTGCCAGCAGCTCTAGCGGGGGGGTTCTAAATGAGCAGTTCTTC. Translated, it gives CASSSSGGVLNEQFF. This chain connects TRBV7-9 to TRBJ2-1, with 12 positions matching TRBD2. The ends lost 4 bases at V and 7 bases at J; junction bases unmatched: 5. The CDR3 covers 15 residues. Germline CDR1 and CDR2: SEHNR and FQNEAQ (reference sequence).

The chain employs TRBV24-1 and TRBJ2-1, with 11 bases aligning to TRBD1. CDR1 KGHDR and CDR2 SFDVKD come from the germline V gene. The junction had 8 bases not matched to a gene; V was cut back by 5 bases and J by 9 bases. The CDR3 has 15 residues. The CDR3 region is CATSGVGQGVSEQFF. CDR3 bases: TGTGCCACCAGTGGTGTGGGACAGGGGGTAAGTGAGCAGTTCTTC.

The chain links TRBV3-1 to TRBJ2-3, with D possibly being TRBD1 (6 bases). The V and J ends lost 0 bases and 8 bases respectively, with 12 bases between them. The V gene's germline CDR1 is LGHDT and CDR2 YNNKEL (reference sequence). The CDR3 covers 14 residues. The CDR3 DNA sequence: TGTGCCAGCAGCCAAGATTTCCTGGGGGCTACGCAGTATTTT. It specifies CASSQDFLGATQYF.

The CDR3 DNA follows: TGTGCCTGGGGACAGGGGGGTCACACTGAAGCTTTCTTT. It yields the protein CAWGQGGHTEAFF. The rearrangement uses TRBV30 and TRBJ1-1; 10 bases are a match to TRBD1. Germline assignment: CDR1 GTSNPN and CDR2 SVGIG (reference sequence). The CDR3 is made up of 13 amino acids. The V segment lost 5 bases and the J segment 3 bases; nucleotides outside the gene matches: 3.

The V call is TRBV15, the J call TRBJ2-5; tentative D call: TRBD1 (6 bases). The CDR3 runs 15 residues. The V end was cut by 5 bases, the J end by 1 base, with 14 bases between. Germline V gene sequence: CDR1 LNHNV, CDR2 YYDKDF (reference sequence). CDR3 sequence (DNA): TGTGCCACCAGCCGCCGGACAGACACCCAAGAGACCCAGTACTTC. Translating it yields CATSRRTDTQETQYF.

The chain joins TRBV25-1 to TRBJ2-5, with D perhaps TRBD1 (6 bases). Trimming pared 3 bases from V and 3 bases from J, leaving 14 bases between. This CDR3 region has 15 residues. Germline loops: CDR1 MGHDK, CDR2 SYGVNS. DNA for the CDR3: TGTGCCAGCAGTGACCATACAGGGACCGAAGAGACCCAGTACTTC. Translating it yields CASSDHTGTEETQYF. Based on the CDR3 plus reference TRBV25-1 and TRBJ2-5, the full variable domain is EADIYQTPRYLVIGTGKKITLECSQTMGHDKMYWYQQDPGMELHLIHYSYGVNSTEKGDLSSESTVSRIRTEHFPLTLESARPSHTSQYLCASSDHTGTEETQYFGPGTRLLVL.

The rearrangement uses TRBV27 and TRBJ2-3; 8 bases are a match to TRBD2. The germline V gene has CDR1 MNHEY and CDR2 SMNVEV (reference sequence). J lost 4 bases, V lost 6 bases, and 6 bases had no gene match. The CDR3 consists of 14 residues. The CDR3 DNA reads TGTGCCAGCAGATTCAGCGGGAGCGCAGATACGCAGTATTTT. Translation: CASRFSGSADTQYF.